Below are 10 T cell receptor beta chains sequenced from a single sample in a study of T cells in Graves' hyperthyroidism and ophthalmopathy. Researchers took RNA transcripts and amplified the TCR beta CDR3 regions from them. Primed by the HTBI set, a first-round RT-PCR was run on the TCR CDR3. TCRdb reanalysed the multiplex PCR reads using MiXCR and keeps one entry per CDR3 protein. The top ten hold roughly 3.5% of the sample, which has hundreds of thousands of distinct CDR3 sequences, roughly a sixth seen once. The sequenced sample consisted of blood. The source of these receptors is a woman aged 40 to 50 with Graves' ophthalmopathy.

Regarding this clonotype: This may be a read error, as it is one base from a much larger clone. This chain's CDR3 is CASRQGKAENIQFF. The DNA of the CDR3 is TGTGCCAGCAGACAGGGGAAAGCTGAAAACATTCAGTTCTTC. This chain uses TRBV2 with TRBJ2-4, with TRBD1 matching 7 bases. The end of the DNA aligns better with TRBJ2-1, so the J call may be wrong. This CDR3 has 14 residues. Germline CDR1 is SNHLY and CDR2 is FYNNEI.

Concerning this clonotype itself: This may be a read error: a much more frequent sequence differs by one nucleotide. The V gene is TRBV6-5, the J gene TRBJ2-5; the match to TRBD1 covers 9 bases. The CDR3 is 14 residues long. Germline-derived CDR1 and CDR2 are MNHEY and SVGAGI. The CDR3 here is CASSYRDREEPQYF. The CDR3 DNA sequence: TGTGCCAGCAGCTACCGGGACAGGGAAGAGCCCCAGTACTTC.

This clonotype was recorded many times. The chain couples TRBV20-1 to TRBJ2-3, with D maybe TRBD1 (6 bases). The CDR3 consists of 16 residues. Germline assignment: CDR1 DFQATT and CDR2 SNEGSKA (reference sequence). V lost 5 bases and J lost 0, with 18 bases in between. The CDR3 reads CSAVEPGHPSTDTQYF. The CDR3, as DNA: TGCAGTGCTGTTGAACCGGGACACCCTAGCACAGATACGCAGTATTTT.

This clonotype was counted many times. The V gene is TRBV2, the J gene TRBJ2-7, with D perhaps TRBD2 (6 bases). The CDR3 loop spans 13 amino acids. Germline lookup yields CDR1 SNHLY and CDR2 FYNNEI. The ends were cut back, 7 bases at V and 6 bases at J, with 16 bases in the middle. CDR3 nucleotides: TGTGCCAGCACGCCAGCGGGCGCGTCCGAGCAGTACTTC. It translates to CASTPAGASEQYF.

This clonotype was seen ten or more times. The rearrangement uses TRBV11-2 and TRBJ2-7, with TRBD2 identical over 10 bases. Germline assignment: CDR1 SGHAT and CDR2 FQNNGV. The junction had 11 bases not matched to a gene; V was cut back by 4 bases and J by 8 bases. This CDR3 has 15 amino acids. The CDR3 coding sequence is TGTGCCAGCAGCTCAGCGGGAGGGACCCTACGAAAGCAGTACTTC. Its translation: CASSSAGGTLRKQYF.

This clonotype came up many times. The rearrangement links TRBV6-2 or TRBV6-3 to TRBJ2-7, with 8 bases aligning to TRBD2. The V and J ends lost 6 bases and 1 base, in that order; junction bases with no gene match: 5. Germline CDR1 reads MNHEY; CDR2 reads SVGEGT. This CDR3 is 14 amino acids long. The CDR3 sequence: CASRDSGKSYEQYF. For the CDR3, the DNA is TGTGCCAGCAGGGATAGCGGGAAGTCCTACGAGCAGTACTTC.

The chain's CDR3 is CASSYTRIGSDTQYF. CDR3 sequence (DNA): TGTGCCAGCAGCTACACACGGATCGGCTCAGATACGCAGTATTTT. The genes are TRBV7-2 and TRBJ2-3; no clear D gene. CDR1 is SGHTA and CDR2 is FQGNSA in the germline V gene. CDR3 length: 15 residues. Trimming took 4 bases from V and 4 from J, leaving 15 bases between them.

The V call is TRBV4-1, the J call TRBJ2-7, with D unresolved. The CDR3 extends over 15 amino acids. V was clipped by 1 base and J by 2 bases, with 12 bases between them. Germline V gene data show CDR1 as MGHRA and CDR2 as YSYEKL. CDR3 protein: CASSQGQSPAYEQYF. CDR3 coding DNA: TGCGCCAGCAGCCAAGGGCAGTCTCCGGCCTACGAGCAGTACTTC.

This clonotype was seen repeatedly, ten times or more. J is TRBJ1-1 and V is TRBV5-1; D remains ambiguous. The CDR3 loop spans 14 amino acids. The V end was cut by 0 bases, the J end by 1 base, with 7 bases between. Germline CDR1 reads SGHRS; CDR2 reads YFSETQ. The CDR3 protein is CASSLAGRNTEAFF. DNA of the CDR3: TGCGCCAGCAGCTTGGCCGGGAGGAACACTGAAGCTTTCTTT.

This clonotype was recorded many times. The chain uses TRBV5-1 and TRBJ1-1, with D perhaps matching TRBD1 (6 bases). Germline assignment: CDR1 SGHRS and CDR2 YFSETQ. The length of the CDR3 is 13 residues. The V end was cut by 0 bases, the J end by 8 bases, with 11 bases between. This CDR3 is CASSLGTVAEAFF. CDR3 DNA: TGCGCCAGCAGCTTGGGGACAGTCGCCGAAGCTTTCTTT.